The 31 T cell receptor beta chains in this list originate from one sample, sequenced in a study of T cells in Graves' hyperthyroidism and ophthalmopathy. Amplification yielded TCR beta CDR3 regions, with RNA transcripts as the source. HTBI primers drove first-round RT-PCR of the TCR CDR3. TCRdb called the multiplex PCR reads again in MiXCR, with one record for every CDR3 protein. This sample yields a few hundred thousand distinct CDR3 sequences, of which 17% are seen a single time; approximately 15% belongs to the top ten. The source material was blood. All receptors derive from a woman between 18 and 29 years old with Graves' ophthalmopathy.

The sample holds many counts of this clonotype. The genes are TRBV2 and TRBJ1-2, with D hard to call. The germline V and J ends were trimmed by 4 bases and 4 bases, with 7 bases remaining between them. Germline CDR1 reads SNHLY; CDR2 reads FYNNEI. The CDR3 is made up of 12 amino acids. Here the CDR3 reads CASSGRFYGYTF. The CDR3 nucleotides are TGTGCCAGCAGTGGGAGGTTCTATGGCTACACCTTC. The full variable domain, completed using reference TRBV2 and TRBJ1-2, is EPEVTQTPSHQVTQMGQEVILRCVPISNHLYFYWYRQILGQKVEFLVSFYNNEISEKSEIFDDQFSVERPDGSNFTLKIRSTKLEDSAMYFCASSGRFYGYTFGSGTRLTVV.

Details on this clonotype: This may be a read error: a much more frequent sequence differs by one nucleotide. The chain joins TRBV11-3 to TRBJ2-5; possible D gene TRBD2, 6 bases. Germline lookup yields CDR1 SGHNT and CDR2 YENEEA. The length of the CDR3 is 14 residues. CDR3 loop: CASSEGLIQEAQYF. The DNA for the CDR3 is TGTGCCAGCAGCGAGGGACTCATCCAAGAGGCCCAGTACTTC.

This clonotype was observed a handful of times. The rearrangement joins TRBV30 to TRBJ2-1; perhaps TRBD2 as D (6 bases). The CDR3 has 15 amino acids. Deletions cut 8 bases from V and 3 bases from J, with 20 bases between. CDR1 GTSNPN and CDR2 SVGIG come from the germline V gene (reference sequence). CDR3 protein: CASRPPGVYYNEQFF. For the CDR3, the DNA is TGTGCCAGTAGACCCCCGGGGGTTTACTACAATGAGCAGTTCTTC. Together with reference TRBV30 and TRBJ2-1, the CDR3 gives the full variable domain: SQTIHQWPATLVQPVGSPLSLECTVEGTSNPNLYWYRQAAGRGLQLLFYSVGIGQISSEVPQNLSASRPQDRQFILSSKKLLLSDSGFYLCASRPPGVYYNEQFFGPGTRLTVL.

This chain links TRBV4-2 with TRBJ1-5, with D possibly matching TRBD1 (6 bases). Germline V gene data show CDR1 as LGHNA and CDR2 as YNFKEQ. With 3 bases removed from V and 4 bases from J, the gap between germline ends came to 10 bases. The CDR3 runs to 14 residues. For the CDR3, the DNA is TGTGCCAGCAGCCAGCTGACAGGTAATCAGCCCCAGCATTTT. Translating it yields CASSQLTGNQPQHF.

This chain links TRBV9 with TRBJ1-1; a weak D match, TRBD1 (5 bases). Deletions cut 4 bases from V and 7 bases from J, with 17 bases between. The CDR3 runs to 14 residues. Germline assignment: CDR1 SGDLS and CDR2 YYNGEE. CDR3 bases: TGTGCCAGCAGCTCGGGGACTCGGCCAGATGAAGCTTTCTTT. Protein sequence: CASSSGTRPDEAFF.

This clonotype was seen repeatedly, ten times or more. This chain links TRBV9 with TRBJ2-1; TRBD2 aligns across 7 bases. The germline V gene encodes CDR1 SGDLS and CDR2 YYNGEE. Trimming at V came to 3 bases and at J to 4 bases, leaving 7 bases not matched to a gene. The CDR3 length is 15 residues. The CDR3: CASSGGRARYNEQFF. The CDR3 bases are TGTGCCAGCAGCGGGGGGAGGGCCCGATACAATGAGCAGTTCTTC.

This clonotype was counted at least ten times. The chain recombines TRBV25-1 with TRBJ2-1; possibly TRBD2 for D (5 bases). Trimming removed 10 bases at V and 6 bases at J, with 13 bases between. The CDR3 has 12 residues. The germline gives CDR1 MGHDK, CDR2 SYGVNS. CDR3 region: CATSLALNEQFF. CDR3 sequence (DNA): TGTGCCACCTCCTTAGCGCTCAATGAGCAGTTCTTC.

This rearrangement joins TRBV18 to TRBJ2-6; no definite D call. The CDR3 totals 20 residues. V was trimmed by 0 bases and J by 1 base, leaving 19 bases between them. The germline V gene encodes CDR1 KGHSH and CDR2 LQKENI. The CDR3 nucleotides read TGTGCCAGCTCACCACCGTCATTCGGTAGCTCCCGGTCTGGGGCCAACGTCCTGACTTTC. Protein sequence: CASSPPSFGSSRSGANVLTF.

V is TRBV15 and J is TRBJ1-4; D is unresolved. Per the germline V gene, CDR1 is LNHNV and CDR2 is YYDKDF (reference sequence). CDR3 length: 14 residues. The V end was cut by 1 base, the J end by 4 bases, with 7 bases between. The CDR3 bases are TGTGCCACCAGCAGAGGACGGCTTAATGAAAAACTGTTTTTT. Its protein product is CATSRGRLNEKLFF.

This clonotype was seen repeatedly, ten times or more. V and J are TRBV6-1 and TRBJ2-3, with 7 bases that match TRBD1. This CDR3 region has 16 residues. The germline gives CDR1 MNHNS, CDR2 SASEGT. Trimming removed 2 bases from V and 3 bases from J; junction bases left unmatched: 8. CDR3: CASSEWGEGATDTQYF. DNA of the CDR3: TGTGCCAGCAGTGAATGGGGAGAGGGGGCGACAGATACGCAGTATTTT.

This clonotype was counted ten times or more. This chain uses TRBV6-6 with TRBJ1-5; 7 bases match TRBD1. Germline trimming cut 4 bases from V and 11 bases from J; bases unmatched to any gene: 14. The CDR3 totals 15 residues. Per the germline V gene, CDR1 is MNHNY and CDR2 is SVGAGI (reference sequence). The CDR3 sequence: CASSSTGEVVSAQHF. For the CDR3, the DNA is TGTGCCAGCAGTTCAACAGGGGAAGTGGTCTCAGCCCAGCATTTT.

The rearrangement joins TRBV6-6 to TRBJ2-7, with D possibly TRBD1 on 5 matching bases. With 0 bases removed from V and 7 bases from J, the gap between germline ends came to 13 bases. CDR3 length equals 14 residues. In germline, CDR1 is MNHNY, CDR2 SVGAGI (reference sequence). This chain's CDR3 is CASSYSVTRGEQYF. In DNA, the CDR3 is TGTGCCAGCAGTTACTCCGTGACAAGGGGTGAGCAGTACTTC.

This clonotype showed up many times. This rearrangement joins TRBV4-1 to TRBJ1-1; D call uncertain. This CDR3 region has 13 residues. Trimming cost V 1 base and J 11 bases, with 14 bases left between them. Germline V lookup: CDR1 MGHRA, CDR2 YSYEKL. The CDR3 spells CASSQGSGFVAFF. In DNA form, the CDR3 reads TGCGCCAGCAGCCAAGGTAGTGGGTTTGTGGCTTTCTTT.

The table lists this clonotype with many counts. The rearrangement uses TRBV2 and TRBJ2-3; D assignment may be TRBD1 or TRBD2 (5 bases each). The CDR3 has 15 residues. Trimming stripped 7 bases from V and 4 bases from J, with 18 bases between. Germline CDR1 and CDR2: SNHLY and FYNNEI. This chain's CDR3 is CASNLNGGSSDTQYF. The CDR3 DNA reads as TGTGCCAGCAATCTAAATGGGGGTAGCTCAGATACGCAGTATTTT.

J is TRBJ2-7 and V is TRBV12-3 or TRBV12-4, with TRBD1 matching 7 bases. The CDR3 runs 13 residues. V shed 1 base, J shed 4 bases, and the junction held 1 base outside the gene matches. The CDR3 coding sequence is TGTGCCAGCAGTTTAGGGGACAGATACGAGCAGTACTTC. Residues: CASSLGDRYEQYF.

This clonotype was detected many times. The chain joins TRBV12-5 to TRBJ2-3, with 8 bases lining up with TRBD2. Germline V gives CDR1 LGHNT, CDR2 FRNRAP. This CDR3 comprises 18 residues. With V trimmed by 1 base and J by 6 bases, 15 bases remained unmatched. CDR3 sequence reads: CASGLAPLGGGHLDTQYF. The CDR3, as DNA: TGTGCTAGTGGTTTGGCCCCTCTCGGCGGGGGGCACCTGGATACGCAGTATTTT.

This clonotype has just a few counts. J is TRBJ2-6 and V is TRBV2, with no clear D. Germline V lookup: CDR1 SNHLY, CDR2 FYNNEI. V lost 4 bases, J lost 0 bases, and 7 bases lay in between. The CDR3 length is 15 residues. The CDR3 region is CASSGQISGANVLTF. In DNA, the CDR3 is TGTGCCAGCAGTGGTCAAATCTCTGGGGCCAACGTCCTGACTTTC.

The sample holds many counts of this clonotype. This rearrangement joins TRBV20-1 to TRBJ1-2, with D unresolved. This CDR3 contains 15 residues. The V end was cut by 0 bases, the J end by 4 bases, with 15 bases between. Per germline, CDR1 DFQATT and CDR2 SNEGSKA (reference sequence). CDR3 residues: CSARDPMDRIYGYTF. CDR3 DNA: TGCAGTGCTAGAGATCCGATGGACCGGATCTATGGCTACACCTTC.

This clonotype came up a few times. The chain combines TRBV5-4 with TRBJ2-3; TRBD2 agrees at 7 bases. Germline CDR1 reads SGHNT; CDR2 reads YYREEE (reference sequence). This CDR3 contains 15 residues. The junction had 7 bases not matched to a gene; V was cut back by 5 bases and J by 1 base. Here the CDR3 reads CASRGSGVRTDTQYF. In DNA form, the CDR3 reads TGTGCCAGCAGGGGGAGCGGGGTCCGCACAGATACGCAGTATTTT. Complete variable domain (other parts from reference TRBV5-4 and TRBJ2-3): ETGVTQSPTHLIKTRGQQVTLRCSSQSGHNTVSWYQQALGQGPQFIFQYYREEENGRGNFPPRFSGLQFPNYSSELNVNALELDDSALYLCASRGSGVRTDTQYFGPGTRLTVL.

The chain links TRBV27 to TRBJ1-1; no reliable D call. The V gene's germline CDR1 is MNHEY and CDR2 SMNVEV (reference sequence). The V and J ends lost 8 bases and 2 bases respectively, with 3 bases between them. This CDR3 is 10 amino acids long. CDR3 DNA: TGTGCCAGCCCAAACACTGAAGCTTTCTTT. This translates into CASPNTEAFF.

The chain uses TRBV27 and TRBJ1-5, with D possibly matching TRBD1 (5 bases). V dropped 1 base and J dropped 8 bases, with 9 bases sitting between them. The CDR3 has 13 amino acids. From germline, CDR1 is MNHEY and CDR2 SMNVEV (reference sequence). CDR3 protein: CASSLWGGEPQHF. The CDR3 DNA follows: TGTGCCAGCAGTTTATGGGGGGGGGAGCCCCAGCATTTT.

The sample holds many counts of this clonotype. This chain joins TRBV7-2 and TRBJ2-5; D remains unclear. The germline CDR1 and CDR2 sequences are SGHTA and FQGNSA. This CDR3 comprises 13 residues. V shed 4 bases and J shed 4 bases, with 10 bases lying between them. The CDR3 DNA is TGTGCCAGCAGCTCCGAGGTCGGAGAGACCCAGTACTTC. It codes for CASSSEVGETQYF.

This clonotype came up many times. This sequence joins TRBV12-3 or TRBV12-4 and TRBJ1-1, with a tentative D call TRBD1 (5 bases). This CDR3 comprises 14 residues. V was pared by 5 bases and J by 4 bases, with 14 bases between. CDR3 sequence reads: CASSQARGTTEAFF. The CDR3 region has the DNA TGTGCCAGCAGTCAAGCGCGTGGGACCACTGAAGCTTTCTTT.

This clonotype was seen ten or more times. The CDR3 region is CASSLAGYNEQFF. DNA for the CDR3: TGTGCCAGCAGCTTAGCGGGATACAATGAGCAGTTCTTC. The chain uses TRBV27 and TRBJ2-1; 8 nucleotides match TRBD2. The V segment lost 6 bases and the J segment 4 bases; nucleotides outside the gene matches: 2. Germline V gives CDR1 MNHEY, CDR2 SMNVEV (reference sequence). The CDR3 has 13 amino acids.

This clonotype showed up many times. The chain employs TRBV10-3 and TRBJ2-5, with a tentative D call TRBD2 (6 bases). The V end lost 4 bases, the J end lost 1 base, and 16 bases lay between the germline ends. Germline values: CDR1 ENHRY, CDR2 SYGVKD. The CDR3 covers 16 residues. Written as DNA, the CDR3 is TGTGCCATCAGTGGGCCTGCGGGGAACCCCCAAGAGACCCAGTACTTC. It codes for CAISGPAGNPQETQYF.

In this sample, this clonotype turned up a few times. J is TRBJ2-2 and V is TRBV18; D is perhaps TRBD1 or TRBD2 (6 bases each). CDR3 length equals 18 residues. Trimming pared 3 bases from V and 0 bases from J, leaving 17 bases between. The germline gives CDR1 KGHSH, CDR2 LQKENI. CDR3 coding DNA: TGTGCCAGCTCACCTCCAGGATCGGGGGCGACGAACACCGGGGAGCTGTTTTTT. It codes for CASSPPGSGATNTGELFF.

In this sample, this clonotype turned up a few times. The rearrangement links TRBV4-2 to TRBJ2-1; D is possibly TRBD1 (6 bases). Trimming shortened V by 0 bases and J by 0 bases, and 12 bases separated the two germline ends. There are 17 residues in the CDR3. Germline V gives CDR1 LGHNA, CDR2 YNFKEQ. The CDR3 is CASSQDLGRGSYNEQFF. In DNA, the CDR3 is TGTGCCAGCAGCCAAGATCTTGGCAGGGGCTCCTACAATGAGCAGTTCTTC.

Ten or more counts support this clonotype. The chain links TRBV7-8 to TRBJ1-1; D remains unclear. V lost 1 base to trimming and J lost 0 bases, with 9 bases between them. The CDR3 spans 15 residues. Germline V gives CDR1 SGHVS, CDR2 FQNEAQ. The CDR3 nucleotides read TGTGCCAGCAGCTTAGAGGCCCCTATGAACACTGAAGCTTTCTTT. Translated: CASSLEAPMNTEAFF.

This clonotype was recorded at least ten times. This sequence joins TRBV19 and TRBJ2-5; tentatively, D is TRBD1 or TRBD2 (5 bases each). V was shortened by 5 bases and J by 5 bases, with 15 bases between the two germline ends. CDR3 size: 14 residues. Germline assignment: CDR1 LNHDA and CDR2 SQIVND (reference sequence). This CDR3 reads CASSEGQRRETQYF. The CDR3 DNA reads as TGTGCCAGTAGTGAGGGGCAGAGAAGGGAGACCCAGTACTTC.

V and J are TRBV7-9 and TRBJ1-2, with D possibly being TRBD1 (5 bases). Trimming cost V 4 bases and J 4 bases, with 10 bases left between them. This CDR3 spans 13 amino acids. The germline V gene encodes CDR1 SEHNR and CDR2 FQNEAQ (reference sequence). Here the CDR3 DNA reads TGTGCCAGCAGCTCCGAGGGGACCTATGGCTACACCTTC. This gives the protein CASSSEGTYGYTF.

CDR3 coding DNA: TGTGCCAGCAGTTATACGGGACAGTATCTTTTCGATGAGCAGTTCTTC. It codes for CASSYTGQYLFDEQFF. This rearrangement joins TRBV27 to TRBJ2-1; 7 bases match TRBD1. Germline V gene lookup returns CDR1 MNHEY and CDR2 SMNVEV (reference sequence). The trim removed 4 bases at V and 8 bases at J, leaving 14 bases unmatched. The CDR3 has 16 residues.